This TCR beta chain was obtained from a study of beta chain features in type 1 diabetes (dated by TCRdb to 2016 to 2018). Looking at the study overall: Mean age, gender distribution, total cell number and subset yield did not differ between patients and healthy donors. Regulatory and stem cell-like memory subsets were obtained from only 8 patients and about eight healthy donors, while naive and central memory subsets were obtained from all 30 or so donors. A total of roughly 98,000,000 sorted cells were examined across all samples, and RNA yield correlated strongly with the number of cells per subset. The study compared the TCRB repertoires of sorted circulating CD4+ T cell subsets in recently diagnosed type 1 diabetes patients with those in matched healthy donors.

This clone turned up a few times. Its antigen is unknown. Per-nucleotide qualities are absent, and no much larger clonotype sits a single base away. The entire isolated RNA was reverse transcribed using the High Capacity cDNA Reverse Transcription Kit, and thus expressed TCRB transcripts were sequenced. Naive, central memory and regulatory T cell samples underwent deep immunoSEQ sequencing, averaging approximately 3.5 million total reads per sample. Sorted cells were lysed in RLT buffer and RNA was extracted with DNase-treated RNeasy Micro or Mini kits, depending on cell number. To prevent cross-contamination, every cell subset was processed on its own, while patient and healthy donor samples were processed together. TCRB sequences were amplified from cDNA with the immunoSEQ multiplex PCR, producing 87-bp fragments spanning the CDR3 region. Amplicons were sequenced on the Illumina HiSeq platform. The authors' analysis ran thus. PCR bias was computationally corrected using synthetic template baselines, reads within Hamming distance 2 were collapsed, and singletons that could not be merged were discarded. By aligning reads against IMGT, V, D and J genes, CDR3 length, and insertions or deletions at six rearrangement sites were assigned. Within each subset, clonotype counts were normalized to sorted cell number, and only after that were true diversity and Gini coefficients computed with the tcR R package. The overlap coefficient, calculated on TCRB nucleotide sequences, was used to quantify repertoire sharing. The immuneACCESS repertoire file appears here via TCRdb, limited to in-frame rearrangements. These files lack a portion of the clones; in checked studies, under half of the deficit traces to unresolved V genes, and the cause of the others is not known. Clone size and the V and J calls come from that table; the DNA yielded D and trimming. In all, the sample holds about 120,000 clones, and less than 20% of those were seen once. The top ten clones comprise around 2.5% of the sample.

General study outcomes and caveats: Naive, central memory and regulatory TCRB repertoires appeared more similar among patients than among healthy donors. Type 1 diabetes patients showed a moderate but significant shortening of TCRB CDR3 length in all four CD4+ subsets. Because small numbers of individuals were included in the HLA sub-analyses, any influence of HLA type on TCRB rearrangement was left unresolved. Because cDNA was sequenced instead of genomic DNA, highly expressing activated cells could be over-represented, though the groups showed no difference in activation or CD3 levels. Patients with type 1 diabetes made fewer insertions and deleted more nucleotides at VDJ recombination sites, implying thymic rearrangement abnormalities. PCR might favor shorter templates, but patient and control samples were amplified and corrected together, so any skew would affect both groups equally.

Each donor gave one peripheral blood draw, averaging roughly 120 mL, which was collected into heparinised tubes. Using a panel that included CD45RO, CCR7, CD25, CD127, CD95 and CD27, naive, central memory, regulatory and stem cell-like memory CD4+ T cells were sorted on a BD FACSAria II. A purity above 95% was achieved for all sorted populations. PBMCs were isolated immediately by Lymphoprep density gradient centrifugation and stained directly without culture. To minimize batch effects, samples were stained and sorted in pairs, one healthy donor with one patient per experiment. The trim is 5 bases for V and 9 bases for J, with a gap of 14 bases between the germline ends. The CDR3 numbers 13 residues from cysteine through phenylalanine. Only the CDR3 region is kept as DNA, spanning 39 bases read in frame from base 1. CDR1 and CDR2 (SGHTA, FQGNSA) derive from the germline V gene.

The specimen sequenced was central memory CD4+ T cells from blood. The sequence derives from a man aged 30 to 39 with type 1 diabetes. The chain couples TRBV7-2 to TRBJ2-1; possibly the D gene is TRBD2, per 6 matching bases. The CDR3 in this case is CASSAGLWVEQFF. The DNA reads as follows: TGTGCCAGCAGCGCCGGACTATGGGTTGAGCAGTTCTTC.